This TCR beta chain appears in the sequencing data of a study of cytomegalovirus exposure and HLA in healthy donors. Note on this clone: What it binds is unknown.

Study outcomes and limitations: Analyzed later, most CMV-associated TCR beta chains appeared HLA-restricted. Prior analysis indicated that the majority of TCR beta V segments exhibited productivity approximately 87% or approximately 30% of the time. Presence/absence analyses supposed approximately even sequencing depth among donors. Some TCR beta chains (more than 150 of them) were listed as cytomegalovirus-associated.

Trimming cost V 0 bases and J 5 bases, with 8 bases left between them. Germline CDR1 is SEHNR and CDR2 is FQNEAQ (reference sequence). The CDR3 runs 14 residues. The PCR had 60 Vbeta and 13 Jbeta primers. Data came from immunoSEQ multiplex PCR; TCRdb stores just in-frame clones and leaves some out. The sample contains roughly 150,000 clones, about 80% of which appear only once. This sequence was found in a man between 40 and 49 years old in good health and CMV-seronegative. The sequenced material came from PBMCs. The chain joins TRBV7-9 to TRBJ1-5; D is perhaps TRBD1 (5 bases). The CDR3 nucleotides are TGTGCCAGCAGCTTAGCGGCGGGGGATCAGCCCCAGCATTTT. Protein product: CASSLAAGDQPQHF.